This record covers a single T cell receptor (beta chain). What this receptor recognizes is not known. There are no base qualities to consult, and no much larger clone falls within one base. The source of the sample is a study of T cell responses to AZD1222 COVID-19 vaccine listed by TCRdb under 2021. In terms of the full investigation: AZD1222 recipients with second doses at about 4 weeks or about 12 weeks were pooled, because spike-specific TCR depth and breadth did not differ between schedules. TCR sequencing was performed for about 250 trial participants, of whom about 200 were given two doses of AZD1222 and around 25 were given two doses of MenACWY control vaccine. Trial participants were enrolled by age into 18-55, 56-69 and 70-plus year subgroups, with approximately 160, 26 and 62 TCR-sequenced participants respectively.

Trimming leaves V shorter by 6 bases and J shorter by 4 bases, with the junction holding 7 bases beyond the gene matches. Spanning cysteine to phenylalanine, the CDR3 consists of 14 amino acids. Only the CDR3 region is kept as DNA, spanning 42 bases read in frame from base 1. Looking up the germline V gene yields CDR1 MDHEN and CDR2 SYDVKM. Interpreted using the paper, the time point label stands for: baseline before first vaccination. Vaccinee samples came from UK trials COV001 and COV002, including a single-blind randomized controlled phase 2/3 trial of AZD1222 (ChAdOx1 nCoV-19) in healthy adults. Trial participant PBMC samples were collected at day 0 and day 28 after the second dose for TCRbeta chain sequencing. The CDR3 regions of human TCRbeta chains were subjected to immunosequencing. As for the original processing: TCRs in the repertoires were compared against a reference library of SARS-CoV-2-specific TCRs that had been generated with the MIRA antigen-specificity platform. Breadth was defined as the fraction of unique TCRs that were SARS-CoV-2-associated, and depth was defined as the fraction of total T cells that were SARS-CoV-2-associated. Using the MIRA data, each spike-specific TCR was assigned both to the spike region to which the TCR was reactive and to a CD4 or CD8 class. Log10-transformed breadth and depth values were compared by one-way ANOVA with Sidak's multiple comparisons tests. This immuneACCESS table, as held by TCRdb, lists in-frame sequences with V and J called but not all clones. Of the missing ones, under half trace to an unresolved V gene in checked studies; the others have no known cause. V and J calls and clone size come straight from that table; D and trimming were deduced from the DNA. The sample yields some 120,000 clones; 89% were counted once. The ten largest clones capture approximately 4.5% of the sample.

The study at large found these results: Participants were mostly white British and included more females than males, and it was suggested by the authors that clonal diversity may have been underestimated. The vaccine-associated CD4 TCRs covered the entire spike protein, and the dominant responses fell in regions 160-218 and 743-854. Reportedly, close to half of the unique spike-specific TCRs recognized epitopes lying outside the regions that are mutated in the B.1.351 and B.1.1.7 variants. After two AZD1222 doses, spike-specific TCR breadth and depth were significantly higher than at day 0 and than in MenACWY recipients. Conclusions about previously exposed vaccinees were limited because only six AZD1222 recipients were SARS-CoV-2 seropositive at baseline. In the small 56-69-year group, the increase in depth fell short of significance, most likely because of low power. No day 14 peak-response samples were available, so repertoires were characterized only after the peak T cell response.

The chain uses TRBV28 and TRBJ2-7; a stretch of 9 junction bases matches TRBD1. This receptor was identified in an adult in good health. The material was peripheral blood, obtained on day 0 of AZD1222 vaccination. The sequenced DNA is TGTGCCAGCAGGGGGACAGGGAGAATGTACGAGCAGTACTTC. The resulting protein is CASRGTGRMYEQYF.